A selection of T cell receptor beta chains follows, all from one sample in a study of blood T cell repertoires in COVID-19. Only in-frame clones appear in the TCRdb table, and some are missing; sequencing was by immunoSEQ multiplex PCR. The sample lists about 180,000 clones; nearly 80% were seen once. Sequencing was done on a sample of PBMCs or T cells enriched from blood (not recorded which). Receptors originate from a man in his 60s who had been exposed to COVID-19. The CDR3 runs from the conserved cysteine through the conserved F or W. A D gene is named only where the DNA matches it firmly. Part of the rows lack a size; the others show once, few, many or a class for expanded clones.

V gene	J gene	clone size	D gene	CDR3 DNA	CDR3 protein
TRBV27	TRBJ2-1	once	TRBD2	TGTGCCAGCAGTCTCACATTAGGACTAGCCCATGAGCAGTTCTTC	CASSLTLGLAHEQFF
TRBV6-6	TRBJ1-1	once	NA	TGTGCCAGCGAAGAGGGCGGCACTGAAGCTTTCTTT	CASEEGGTEAFF
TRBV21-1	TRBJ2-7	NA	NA	TGTGCCAGCAGCAAAAGAGGGGGTGATGTTCGGGATCCCTCCTACGAGCAGTACTTC	CASSKRGGDVRDPSYEQYF
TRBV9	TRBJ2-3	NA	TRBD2	TGTGCCAGCAGCGTTAGCGGGACGCGCACAGATACGCAGTATTTT	CASSVSGTRTDTQYF
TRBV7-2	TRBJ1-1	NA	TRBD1	TGTGCCAGCAGCATGACAGGGGGCAGAACTGAAGCTTTCTTT	CASSMTGGRTEAFF
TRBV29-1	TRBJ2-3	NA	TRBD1	TGCAGCGGGGGACAGGGGGCTCGGGATACGCAGTATTTT	CSGGQGARDTQYF
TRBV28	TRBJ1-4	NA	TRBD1	TGTGCCAGCAGTTTAGAGGGCAGGGGGACTGCAACTAATGAAAAACTGTTTTTT	CASSLEGRGTATNEKLFF
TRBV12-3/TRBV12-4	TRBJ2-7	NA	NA	TGTGCCAGCAGTTTATCCGGGGGGCTGGTGTACTTC	CASSLSGGLVYF
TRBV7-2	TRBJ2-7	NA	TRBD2	TGTGCCAGCAGCGAGGGCGGGAGCGCGGGCGAGCAGTACTTC	CASSEGGSAGEQYF
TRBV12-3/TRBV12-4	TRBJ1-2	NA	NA	TGTGCCAGCAGCCAGGACAGAAACTATGGCTACACCTTC	CASSQDRNYGYTF
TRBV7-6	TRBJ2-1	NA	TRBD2	TGTGCCAGCAGCCTACCGGGACTAGCGCTCAATGAGCAGTTCTTC	CASSLPGLALNEQFF
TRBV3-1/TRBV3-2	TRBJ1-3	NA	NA	TGTGCCAGCAGCCCTCTTGGAGGAGGCGGAAACACCATATATTTT	CASSPLGGGGNTIYF
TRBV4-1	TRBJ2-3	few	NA	TGCGCCAGCAGCCAAAGACAGGGCACAGATACGCAGTATTTT	CASSQRQGTDTQYF
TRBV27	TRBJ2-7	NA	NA	TGTGCCAGCAGTTTATATGGGGAGTCCCCTTCTTACGAGCAGTACTTC	CASSLYGESPSYEQYF
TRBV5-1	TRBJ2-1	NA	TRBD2	TGCGCCAGCAGCTGGCGGGAGAATGAGCAGTTCTTC	CASSWRENEQFF
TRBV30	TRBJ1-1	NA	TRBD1	TGTGCCTGGAGTCGGACAGGGAACACTGAAGCTTTCTTT	CAWSRTGNTEAFF
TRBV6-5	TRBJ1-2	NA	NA	TGTGCCAGCAGGAGAGGCAATGGCTACACCTTC	CASRRGNGYTF
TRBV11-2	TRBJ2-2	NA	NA	TGTGCCAGCAGCTTAGCCCCCCGCGGGTTAAGCGGCACCGGGGAGCTGTTTTTT	CASSLAPRGLSGTGELFF
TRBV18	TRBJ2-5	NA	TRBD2	TGTGCCAGCTCGCCGGGGGGACTAGCGCGGGAGACCCAGTACTTC	CASSPGGLARETQYF
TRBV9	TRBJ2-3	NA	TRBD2	TGTGCCAGCAGCGTAACTAGCGGAAGCACAGATACGCAGTATTTT	CASSVTSGSTDTQYF
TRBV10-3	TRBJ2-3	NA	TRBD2	TGTGCCATCAGTGATAAAGGGACTAGCGGGAAAACTTTCCGCACAGATACGCAGTATTTT	CAISDKGTSGKTFRTDTQYF
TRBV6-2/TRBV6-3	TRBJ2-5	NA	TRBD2	TGTGCCAGCAGTCGCCCGACTAGCGGGGTCCAAGAGACCCAGTACTTC	CASSRPTSGVQETQYF
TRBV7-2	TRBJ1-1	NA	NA	TGTGCCAGCAGCTTAGAGGGGGGGAGGAGGACTGAAGCTTTCTTT	CASSLEGGRRTEAFF
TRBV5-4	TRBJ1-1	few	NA	TGTGCCAGCAGCTTGGCCGGTGGGGGGGGCACTGAAGCTTTCTTT	CASSLAGGGGTEAFF
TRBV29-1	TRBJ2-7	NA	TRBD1	TGCAGCGTGGTCGGGGGACAGGGCCTCTACGAGCAGTACTTC	CSVVGGQGLYEQYF
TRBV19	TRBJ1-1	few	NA	TGTGCCAGTAGTCAGATGAACACTGAAGCTTTCTTT	CASSQMNTEAFF
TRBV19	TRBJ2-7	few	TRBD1	TGTGCCAGTAGGGGACAGGGAGGGGGTTACTCTGGCGAGCAGTACTTC	CASRGQGGGYSGEQYF
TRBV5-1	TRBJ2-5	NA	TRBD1	TGCGCCAGCAGCCCCACCGGACAGGTGGAGACCCAGTACTTC	CASSPTGQVETQYF
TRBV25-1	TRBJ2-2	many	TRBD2	TGTGCCAGCAGGGGAAGCGGGAGAACACCCGGGGAGCTGTTTTTT	CASRGSGRTPGELFF
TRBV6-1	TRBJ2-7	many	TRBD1	TGTGCCAGCAGTGCCCGACAGGGTTCGAGAGTTACCTACGAGCAGTACTTC	CASSARQGSRVTYEQYF
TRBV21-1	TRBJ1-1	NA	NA	TGTGCCAGCAGCAAAGCCGGGGGGCGAGCTTTCTTT	CASSKAGGRAFF
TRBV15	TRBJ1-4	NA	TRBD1	TGTGCCACCAGCAAAACCGGGACAGTTAATGAAAAACTGTTTTTT	CATSKTGTVNEKLFF
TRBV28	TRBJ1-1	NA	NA	TGTGCCAGCAGTTTGAGGGGGGGAATGAACACTGAAGCTTTCTTT	CASSLRGGMNTEAFF
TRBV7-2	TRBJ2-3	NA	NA	TGTGCCAGCAGCTTTTGGGTTAGCGTATACTTCACAGATACGCAGTATTTT	CASSFWVSVYFTDTQYF
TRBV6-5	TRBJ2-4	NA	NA	TGTGCCAGCACGGAGGACAAAAACATTCAGTACTTC	CASTEDKNIQYF
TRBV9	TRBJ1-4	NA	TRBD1	TGTGCCAGCAGCCCCCACCCTTCGGACAGGGAAAAACTGTTTTTT	CASSPHPSDREKLFF
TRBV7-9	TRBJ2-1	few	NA	TGTGCCAGCAGCAAGGACAACTCCTACAATGAGCAGTTCTTC	CASSKDNSYNEQFF
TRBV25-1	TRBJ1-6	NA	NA	TGTGCCAGCAGAACAACTAGCTCCTATAATTCACCCCTCCACTTT	CASRTTSSYNSPLHF
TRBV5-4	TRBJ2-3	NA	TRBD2	TGTGCCAGCAGCTCGCGACTAGCGGGAGATATGGATACGCAGTATTTT	CASSSRLAGDMDTQYF
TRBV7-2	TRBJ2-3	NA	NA	TGTGCCAGCAGCTTAGACGGGAGACGCACAGATACGCAGTATTTT	CASSLDGRRTDTQYF
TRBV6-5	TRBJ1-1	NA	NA	TGTGCCAGCAGGACAACAGAGAACACTGAAGCTTTCTTT	CASRTTENTEAFF
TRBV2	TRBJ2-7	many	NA	TGTGCCAGCAACCTAGCGAACTACGAGCAGTACTTC	CASNLANYEQYF
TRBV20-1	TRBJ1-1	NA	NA	TGCAGTGCTAGTTTAGGGGCCTTGAACACTGAAGCTTTCTTT	CSASLGALNTEAFF
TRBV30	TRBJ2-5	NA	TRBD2	TGTGCCTGGGGGGGACTAGCGGGAGGGGCGGAGACCCAGTACTTC	CAWGGLAGGAETQYF
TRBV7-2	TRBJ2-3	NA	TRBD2	TGTGCCAGCAGCTTCCAGACTAGCGGGAAGTGTTTT	CASSFQTSGKCF
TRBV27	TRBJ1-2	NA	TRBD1	TGTGCCAGCAGGACCGGGACAGAAGGTTATGGCTACACCTTC	CASRTGTEGYGYTF
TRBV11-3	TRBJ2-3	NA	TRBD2	TGTGCCAGCAGCCCTCGGACTAGCGGGGCGATAATATCTAGCACAGATACGCAGTATTTT	CASSPRTSGAIISSTDTQYF
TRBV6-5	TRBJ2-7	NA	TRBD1	TGTGCCAGCAGGGTAGAAACAGGGGGCTACGAGCAGTACTTC	CASRVETGGYEQYF
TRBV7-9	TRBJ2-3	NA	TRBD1	TGTGCCAGCAGCTTAGCTCAGGGGGCTCGCACAGATACGCAGTATTTT	CASSLAQGARTDTQYF
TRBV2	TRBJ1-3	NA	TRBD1	TGTGCCAGCAGTGAAACCTCCACAGGGGTTGGAAACACCATATATTTT	CASSETSTGVGNTIYF
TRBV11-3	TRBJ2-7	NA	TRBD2	TGTGCCAGCAACCGCTGGGGGGGAGAATCCCACGAGCAGTACTTC	CASNRWGGESHEQYF
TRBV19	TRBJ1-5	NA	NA	TGTGCCAGTAGTACTCCGGGGTTTCAGCCCCAGCATTTT	CASSTPGFQPQHF
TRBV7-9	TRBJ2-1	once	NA	TGTGCCAGCAGCTTAGAAACAGGGACACAATATTCGAATGAGCAGTTCTTC	CASSLETGTQYSNEQFF
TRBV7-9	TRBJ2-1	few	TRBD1	TGTGCCAGCAGCTTAGAAGGGGGACAGGGGCAGTTCTTC	CASSLEGGQGQFF
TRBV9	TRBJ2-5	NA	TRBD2	TGTGCCAGCAGATCAGAGCGGGATGGGGCAGAGACCCAGTACTTC	CASRSERDGAETQYF